The entry below describes one T cell receptor (beta chain). What it recognizes is unknown. CDR3 size: 13 residues. The germline gives CDR1 PRHDT, CDR2 FYEKMQ (reference sequence). V lost 0 bases to trimming and J lost 1 base, with 4 bases between them. Assay used: immunoSEQ multiplex PCR; TCRdb lists only in-frame clones, some missing. The table has some 450,000 clones, 80% to 95% seen once. This specimen comes from a study of Ad26.COV2.S vaccination and SARS-CoV-2 variants. At the level of the study: Intramuscular Ad26.COV2.S doses were given once or twice, 56 days apart.

Described treatment: around 19 received Ad26.COV2.S at low or high dose, single or two shots; roughly 5 received placebo; per-sample allocation not given. Sampling occurred on day 63 after the first vaccine or placebo injection. Overall study findings and caveats: It was found that vaccine and placebo recipients had similar non-spike TCR breadth. Vaccinees showed greater spike-specific TCR breadth than placebo recipients. Breadth and depth estimates from TCRs may understate total T cell responses.

This chain links TRBV13 with TRBJ2-7; D remains ambiguous. The source is a person between 18 and 65 years old who received the Ad26.COV2.S COVID-19 vaccine or a placebo. The sample was peripheral blood, taken in a trial of Ad26.COV2.S vaccine versus placebo. The CDR3 spells CASSLGQSYEQYF. CDR3 bases: TGTGCCAGCAGCTTAGGGCAGTCCTACGAGCAGTACTTC.